These 14 T cell receptor beta chains were all obtained from the same sample, sequenced in a study of blood T cell repertoires in COVID-19. The data were produced by immunoSEQ multiplex PCR, yet TCRdb's version contains in-frame clones alone and is incomplete. The sample has under 250,000 clones; 82% are singletons. Sequencing was done on a sample of peripheral blood. The receptors shown here come from a woman in her sixties or seventies with acute or convalescent COVID-19.

The V call is TRBV30, the J call TRBJ1-6; D call uncertain. Germline V gene lookup returns CDR1 GTSNPN and CDR2 SVGIG (reference sequence). Trimming cost V 8 bases and J 7 bases, with 12 bases left between them. The CDR3 contains 12 residues. The CDR3, as DNA: TGTGCCACGCCGGGTGGGAATTCACCCCTCCACTTT. Protein: CATPGGNSPLHF.

The J gene is TRBJ1-1, the V gene TRBV7-2; 11 bases line up with TRBD1. Germline CDR1 and CDR2: SGHTA and FQGNSA. V shed 6 bases, J shed 6 bases, and the junction held 6 bases outside the gene matches. The CDR3 extends over 14 amino acids. CDR3 nucleotide sequence: TGTGCCAGCAGGCAACCGGACAGGGGGCCTGAAGCTTTCTTT. Amino acids: CASRQPDRGPEAFF.

The chain uses TRBV18 and TRBJ1-1; 10 bases map to TRBD1. The CDR3 runs to 13 residues. Germline loops: CDR1 KGHSH, CDR2 LQKENI. Trimming removed 5 bases from V and 11 bases from J; junction bases left unmatched: 8. The CDR3 region has the DNA TGTGCCAGCTCATCCACCGGGACAGGGGTGGCTTTCTTT. It codes for CASSSTGTGVAFF.

This chain's CDR3 is CASSQDTNIRTEAFF. CDR3 nucleotide sequence: TGCGCCAGCAGCCAAGATACGAATATTCGGACTGAAGCTTTCTTT. The chain carries TRBV4-3 and TRBJ1-1; D is uncertain. In germline, CDR1 is LGHNA, CDR2 YSLEER. V gave up 0 bases and J gave up 5 bases, with 13 bases separating them. The CDR3 contains 15 residues.

On this clone: One junction end disagrees with the germline gene, perhaps due to a read error. The J gene is TRBJ2-2, the V gene TRBV6-2 or TRBV6-3; a possible D gene is TRBD2 (5 bases). The CDR3 has 14 amino acids. Germline CDR1 and CDR2: MNHEY and SVGEGT. The CDR3 sequence is CASSYGIGTGELFF. The CDR3 DNA is TGTGCCAGCAGTTACGGCATCGGCACCGGGGAACTGTTTTTT.

This chain connects TRBV15 to TRBJ1-5; no clear D. Trimming took off 5 bases at V and 6 bases at J, with 20 bases between the two ends. The CDR3 is 16 residues long. CDR1 LNHNV and CDR2 YYDKDF come from the germline V gene (reference sequence). The CDR3 spells CATSESGVYRGQPQHF. As DNA, the CDR3 is TGTGCCACCAGCGAAAGCGGAGTTTATCGGGGTCAGCCCCAGCATTTT.

The V call is TRBV4-3, the J call TRBJ2-6; TRBD2 matches at 8 bases. Germline CDR1 is LGHNA and CDR2 is YSLEER. With V trimmed by 4 bases and J by 4 bases, 6 bases remained unmatched. The CDR3 has 16 residues. The CDR3 sequence is CASSRGGGTGANVLTF. The CDR3 DNA reads as TGCGCCAGCAGCCGAGGCGGGGGGACCGGGGCCAACGTCCTGACTTTC.

A note on this clone: The sample has other DNA sequences that encode this CDR3 too. The chain uses TRBV20-1 and TRBJ1-1; 7 nucleotides agree with TRBD1. The CDR3 spans 11 residues. Germline CDR1 and CDR2: DFQATT and SNEGSKA (reference sequence). V dropped 6 bases and J dropped 3; count of bases not matched to a gene: 1. DNA for the CDR3: TGCAGTGCCAGGGGGGACACTGAAGCTTTCTTT. This encodes CSARGDTEAFF.

The J gene is TRBJ2-7, the V gene TRBV6-2 or TRBV6-3; weak D call: TRBD2 (5 bases). The CDR3 sequence is 16 residues long. Trimming removed 0 bases from V and 5 bases from J, with 17 bases in between. CDR1 MNHEY and CDR2 SVGEGT come from the germline V gene. The CDR3 sequence is CASSYSITGVSHEQYF. For the CDR3, the DNA is TGTGCCAGCAGTTACTCGATAACCGGGGTCTCACACGAGCAGTACTTC.

V and J are TRBV24-1 and TRBJ2-1; TRBD2 matches at 10 bases. Unmatched junction bases numbered 19, after V lost 10 bases and J lost 8 bases. This CDR3 comprises 17 residues. Germline V gene data show CDR1 as KGHDR and CDR2 as SFDVKD. This CDR3 is CATGSSGGADVMDEQFF. The DNA for the CDR3 is TGTGCCACTGGTTCCAGCGGGGGGGCAGACGTGATGGATGAGCAGTTCTTC.

This chain uses TRBV24-1 with TRBJ2-7; 9 nucleotides agree with TRBD1. The CDR3 totals 14 residues. With 4 bases clipped from V and 4 bases from J, the junction kept 4 bases outside the gene matches. Germline assignment: CDR1 KGHDR and CDR2 SFDVKD. CDR3 amino acids: CATSDPDRGYEQYF. Written as DNA, the CDR3 is TGTGCCACCAGTGACCCAGACAGGGGGTACGAGCAGTACTTC.

The chain recombines TRBV14 with TRBJ2-4; unclear D gene. From germline, CDR1 is SGHDN and CDR2 FVKESK. Trimming cost V 0 bases and J 4 bases, with 10 bases left between them. This CDR3 contains 15 residues. This chain's CDR3 is CASSQDWARKNIQYF. In DNA, the CDR3 is TGTGCCAGCAGCCAAGATTGGGCCAGAAAAAACATTCAGTACTTC.

The V call is TRBV7-6, the J call TRBJ2-1; no definite D call. This CDR3 is 13 amino acids long. Trimming stripped 6 bases from V and 5 bases from J, with 11 bases between. Germline V gene sequence: CDR1 SGHVS, CDR2 FNYEAQ. CDR3 in amino acids: CASSPNFHNEQFF. The CDR3 DNA follows: TGTGCCAGCAGTCCGAACTTCCACAATGAGCAGTTCTTC.

This clone has only one observation. The chain recombines TRBV12-3 or TRBV12-4 with TRBJ1-4, with TRBD1 as a possible D gene (6 bases). V was pared by 5 bases and J by 8 bases, with 12 bases between. There are 13 residues in the CDR3. CDR3 region: CASSLTQGEKLFF. CDR3 in DNA: TGTGCCAGCAGTCTAACGCAGGGGGAAAAACTGTTTTTT.